These 26 T cell receptor beta chains were sequenced from one sample in a study of shared clonotypes between healthy human individuals. Profiling relied on immunoSEQ multiplex PCR, and the TCRdb table lists in-frame clones only, not all of them. This table has 2 million to 2.5 million clones, over 85% appearing once. The sequenced material came from naive CD4+ T cells from PBMCs. As to subset: CD45RA+ positively selected. Source of these receptors: a man between 18 and 29 years old in good health. Some clones in this sample may be carry-over from other donors' samples.

The CDR3 bases are TGTGCCAGTAGTATCTCTGGGACAGCTGGCAATCAGCCCCAGCATTTT. Translated: CASSISGTAGNQPQHF. The gene calls are TRBV19 and TRBJ1-5; TRBD1 aligns across 7 bases. Trimming took 3 bases from V and 2 from J; bases not matched to a gene: 7. Germline assignment: CDR1 LNHDA and CDR2 SQIVND (reference sequence). The CDR3 extends over 16 amino acids.

Here the CDR3 reads CASSGGGIYNQPQHF. CDR3 DNA sequence: TGTGCCAGCAGTGGTGGGGGGATCTACAATCAGCCCCAGCATTTT. This chain connects TRBV6-1 to TRBJ1-5, with D perhaps matching TRBD1 (5 bases). Germline lookup yields CDR1 MNHNS and CDR2 SASEGT. V was cut by 4 bases and J by 3 bases, with 13 bases left in between. The CDR3 runs to 15 residues.

The V gene is TRBV29-1, the J gene TRBJ1-1; no reliable D call. CDR3 length equals 13 residues. Germline assignment: CDR1 SQVTM and CDR2 ANQGSEA. The V end lost 4 bases, the J end lost 10 bases, and 19 bases lay between the germline ends. CDR3 bases: TGCAGCGTTGGCCCCGTTGAGGTCGGGCGAGCTTTCTTT. Amino acids: CSVGPVEVGRAFF.

The chain combines TRBV28 with TRBJ1-1, with 8 bases that match TRBD1. This CDR3 spans 16 amino acids. In germline, CDR1 is MDHEN, CDR2 SYDVKM. Trimming at V came to 8 bases and at J to 2 bases, leaving 13 bases not matched to a gene. The CDR3 sequence: CASHVTAGGFNTEAFF. Written as DNA, the CDR3 is TGTGCCAGCCATGTCACTGCAGGGGGCTTTAACACTGAAGCTTTCTTT. The whole variable domain, remainder taken from reference TRBV28 and TRBJ1-1, is DVKVTQSSRYLVKRTGEKVFLECVQDMDHENMFWYRQDPGLGLRLIYFSYDVKMKEKGDIPEGYSVSREKKERFSLILESASTNQTSMYLCASHVTAGGFNTEAFFGQGTRLTVV.

V and J are TRBV10-3 and TRBJ2-1, with 11 nucleotides matching TRBD2. This CDR3 is built from 18 residues. Germline CDR1 reads ENHRY; CDR2 reads SYGVKD. Trimming removed 6 bases from V and 0 bases from J; junction bases left unmatched: 10. Here the CDR3 DNA reads TGTGCCATCAGCGCCGGGACTAGCGGACTATACTCCTACAATGAGCAGTTCTTC. Protein: CAISAGTSGLYSYNEQFF.

The rearrangement joins TRBV5-4 to TRBJ2-2, with D perhaps TRBD2 (6 bases). Germline loops: CDR1 SGHNT, CDR2 YYREEE (reference sequence). Trimming left V 4 bases short and J 6 bases short, with 16 bases between. The CDR3 extends over 15 amino acids. The CDR3 protein is CASSQPLTSSGELFF. CDR3 DNA sequence: TGTGCCAGCAGCCAACCCCTAACTAGCTCCGGGGAGCTGTTTTTT.

This chain connects TRBV18 to TRBJ2-2; unclear D gene. V was trimmed by 3 bases and J by 4 bases, leaving 18 bases between them. The CDR3 covers 17 residues. Germline loops: CDR1 KGHSH, CDR2 LQKENI. The CDR3 nucleotides are TGTGCCAGCTCACCGGTGAGCCTAACCCCCGGCACCGGGGAGCTGTTTTTT. Amino acid sequence: CASSPVSLTPGTGELFF.

The V call is TRBV28, the J call TRBJ2-3, with a weak D call TRBD2 (6 bases). Per germline, CDR1 MDHEN and CDR2 SYDVKM. Trimming pared 3 bases from V and 8 bases from J, leaving 15 bases between. The CDR3 contains 14 residues. The CDR3 sequence is CASSFATSLGTQYF. CDR3 bases: TGTGCCAGCAGTTTTGCCACTAGCTTAGGTACGCAGTATTTT. The variable domain in full, with the rest retrieved from reference TRBV28 and TRBJ2-3, is DVKVTQSSRYLVKRTGEKVFLECVQDMDHENMFWYRQDPGLGLRLIYFSYDVKMKEKGDIPEGYSVSREKKERFSLILESASTNQTSMYLCASSFATSLGTQYFGPGTRLTVL.

To note about this clone: The same CDR3 also results from other DNA sequences found in this sample. The V gene is TRBV5-4, the J gene TRBJ2-3; no clear D. This CDR3 region has 14 residues. V was pared by 0 bases and J by 1 base, with 6 bases between. Germline-derived CDR1 and CDR2 are SGHNT and YYREEE (reference sequence). The CDR3 sequence: CASSLASGTDTQYF. In DNA form, the CDR3 reads TGTGCCAGCAGCTTGGCCAGTGGCACAGATACGCAGTATTTT.

The chain recombines TRBV2 with TRBJ2-6, with D uncertain. V was pared by 1 base and J by 2 bases, with 6 bases between. Germline CDR1 is SNHLY and CDR2 is FYNNEI. The CDR3 is made up of 15 amino acids. The CDR3 region has the DNA TGTGCCAGCAGTGAAGAAGCGCCTGGGGCCAACGTCCTGACTTTC. Its protein product is CASSEEAPGANVLTF.

This rearrangement joins TRBV28 to TRBJ2-7; D may be TRBD2 (6 bases). This CDR3 comprises 15 residues. In germline, CDR1 is MDHEN, CDR2 SYDVKM. V lost 6 bases, J lost 2 bases, and 17 bases lay in between. Written as DNA, the CDR3 is TGTGCCAGCAGGACCGGGACTTACCGCACCTACGAGCAGTACTTC. It is translated as CASRTGTYRTYEQYF.

V gene TRBV2 combines with J gene TRBJ2-2; D is ambiguous. V was pared by 6 bases and J by 6 bases, with 20 bases between. The CDR3 runs to 16 residues. Per the germline V gene, CDR1 is SNHLY and CDR2 is FYNNEI. In DNA, the CDR3 is TGTGCCAGCAGGCCCTGGCCTCCTGAGGCTTCCGGGGAGCTGTTTTTT. This translates into CASRPWPPEASGELFF.

This clone was found once. This chain links TRBV7-3 with TRBJ2-3, with TRBD1 identical over 7 bases. The CDR3 is made up of 14 amino acids. The ends lost 5 bases at V and 6 bases at J; junction bases unmatched: 8. Germline-derived CDR1 and CDR2 are SGHTA and FQGTGA. This CDR3 is CASSTGQASDTQYF. The CDR3 DNA is TGTGCCAGCAGCACCGGACAGGCCTCGGATACGCAGTATTTT.

This chain links TRBV6-1 with TRBJ1-4; unclear D gene. V lost 6 bases to trimming and J lost 0 bases, with 8 bases between them. The CDR3 extends over 14 amino acids. Germline values: CDR1 MNHNS, CDR2 SASEGT. CDR3 DNA sequence: TGTGCCAGCAGGGTAGATGCAACTAATGAAAAACTGTTTTTT. It specifies CASRVDATNEKLFF.

The chain has TRBV5-1 and TRBJ2-1; possibly TRBD2 for D (5 bases). Trimming shortened V by 0 bases and J by 8 bases, and 9 bases separated the two germline ends. The CDR3 runs to 13 residues. CDR1 and CDR2 from the germline V gene are SGHRS and YFSETQ. The CDR3 DNA follows: TGCGCCAGCAGCTTGGGGGTGGGAGATGAGCAGTTCTTC. Amino acids: CASSLGVGDEQFF.

The rearrangement uses TRBV11-2 and TRBJ2-7; D not resolved. Germline CDR1 is SGHAT and CDR2 is FQNNGV. Trimming removed 1 base at V and 6 bases at J, with 19 bases between. This CDR3 is 16 amino acids long. This chain's CDR3 is CASSLGPASTVGEQYF. The CDR3, as DNA: TGTGCCAGCAGCTTAGGGCCAGCGTCCACGGTGGGCGAGCAGTACTTC.

The chain links TRBV19 to TRBJ2-7; D may be TRBD2 (6 bases). Germline CDR1 and CDR2: LNHDA and SQIVND (reference sequence). Trimming left V 3 bases short and J 2 bases short, with 11 bases between. The CDR3 totals 14 residues. CDR3 sequence reads: CASSMVGGAYEQYF. The CDR3 DNA follows: TGTGCCAGTAGTATGGTAGGAGGGGCCTACGAGCAGTACTTC. Full variable domain (outside the CDR3, taken from reference TRBV19 and TRBJ2-7): DGGITQSPKYLFRKEGQNVTLSCEQNLNHDAMYWYRQDPGQGLRLIYYSQIVNDFQKGDIAEGYSVSREKKESFPLTVTSAQKNPTAFYLCASSMVGGAYEQYFGPGTRLTVT.

CDR3 nucleotides: TGTGCCAGCAGACCGACCGAGGAAGGGGGCGCTGAGGGCTACACCTTC. It encodes CASRPTEEGGAEGYTF. The V call is TRBV7-9, the J call TRBJ1-2; TRBD1 agrees at 7 bases. CDR1 and CDR2 (germline): SEHNR, FQNEAQ (reference sequence). The CDR3 consists of 16 residues. After removal of 6 bases from V and 8 bases from J, the junction contained 18 bases not matched to a gene.

The rearrangement uses TRBV9 and TRBJ1-3; D may be TRBD1 (6 bases). The CDR3 contains 16 residues. V lost 3 bases and J 3 bases, leaving 16 bases between the germline ends. The germline CDR1 and CDR2 sequences are SGDLS and YYNGEE. The CDR3 loop is CASSAPLGGLGNTIYF. DNA for the CDR3: TGTGCCAGCAGCGCCCCTTTGGGGGGGCTTGGAAACACCATATATTTT.

This sequence joins TRBV28 and TRBJ2-7; 13 bases are shared with TRBD2. The germline V gene encodes CDR1 MDHEN and CDR2 SYDVKM. Trimming removed 5 bases from V and 4 bases from J; junction bases left unmatched: 5. The CDR3 length is 15 residues. Here the CDR3 DNA reads TGTGCCAGCAGTGGACTAGCGGGAGATTCTTACGAGCAGTACTTC. Protein product: CASSGLAGDSYEQYF.

This chain links TRBV25-1 with TRBJ1-2, with D possibly matching TRBD1 (5 bases). V lost 5 bases and J 6 bases, leaving 16 bases between the germline ends. The CDR3 covers 14 residues. Germline values: CDR1 MGHDK, CDR2 SYGVNS. CDR3 DNA: TGTGCCAGCAGTACTTTCTCAGGGAACCATGGCTACACCTTC. It specifies CASSTFSGNHGYTF.

The J gene is TRBJ2-1, the V gene TRBV9; tentatively, D is TRBD2 (6 bases). The V gene lost 0 bases and the J gene lost 7 bases, with 20 bases spanning the gap. Per the germline V gene, CDR1 is SGDLS and CDR2 is YYNGEE. The CDR3 has 17 amino acids. This CDR3 is CASSVVGGRPSGNEQFF. The CDR3 region has the DNA TGTGCCAGCAGCGTAGTTGGGGGGAGACCCTCGGGGAATGAGCAGTTCTTC.

The V gene is TRBV9, the J gene TRBJ1-5; no clear D gene. Germline V lookup: CDR1 SGDLS, CDR2 YYNGEE. Between the trimmed V and J ends, which lost 1 base and 13 bases, there was a span of 12 bases. There are 12 residues in the CDR3. This chain's CDR3 is CASSVLNHLQHF. The DNA of the CDR3 is TGTGCCAGCAGCGTACTTAATCACCTTCAGCATTTT.

The rearrangement joins TRBV10-3 to TRBJ2-5; the match to TRBD1 covers 8 bases. This CDR3 comprises 16 residues. The germline V gene has CDR1 ENHRY and CDR2 SYGVKD. With V trimmed by 3 bases and J by 5 bases, 11 bases remained unmatched. CDR3 amino acids: CAISETGTGREETQYF. The CDR3 DNA reads as TGTGCCATCAGTGAAACCGGGACAGGAAGGGAGGAGACCCAGTACTTC.

J is TRBJ2-3 and V is TRBV5-4, with no clear D. Trimming pared 3 bases from V and 7 bases from J, leaving 15 bases between. This CDR3 spans 14 amino acids. Germline lookup yields CDR1 SGHNT and CDR2 YYREEE (reference sequence). CDR3 loop: CASSSRSNIYTQYF. The CDR3 DNA sequence: TGTGCCAGCAGCTCCCGGTCCAATATTTATACGCAGTATTTT.

V usage is TRBV4-2 and J usage is TRBJ1-5, with D possibly being TRBD1 (6 bases). The CDR3 spans 16 residues. Trimming took off 0 bases at V and 9 bases at J, with 18 bases between the two ends. The V gene's germline CDR1 is LGHNA and CDR2 YNFKEQ. CDR3 residues: CASSQDGGRDPRPQHF. The DNA for the CDR3 is TGTGCCAGCAGCCAAGATGGGGGCAGGGACCCGAGGCCCCAGCATTTT.